This is a list of T cell receptor beta chains from one sample in a study of CD8+ T cells in alopecia areata. Sequenced by immunoSEQ multiplex PCR; TCRdb stores in-frame clones only, minus some. The repertoire holds 180,000 or so clones, about 67% seen once, with 10% to 12% in the top ten. Sample: CD8+ T cells sorted from blood, taken at week 0. The receptors were gathered from a human donor with alopecia areata. Each CDR3 is given without its conserved first and last residue. Not all rows give a size; the values are once, few, many and, for expanded clones, a class.

.	TRBV7-2	TRBJ2-2	ASSLSGAPGGELF
.	TRBV13	TRBJ2-1	ATSLGGTTTYNEQF
.	TRBV4-1	TRBJ1-1	ASSQVGTQNTEAF
few	TRBV29-1	TRBJ2-2	SVEEGRGSGELF
.	TRBV25-1	TRBJ1-2	ASSHPGNYGGYT
.	TRBV30	TRBJ1-1	AWTTLAEAF
.	TRBV5-4	TRBJ2-3	ASSSGSGAPHLL
few	TRBV29-1	TRBJ2-7	SVSGSDRAPYEQY
.	TRBV4-1	TRBJ1-1	ASSHGQGRDTEAF
.	TRBV27	TRBJ2-1	ASSLLPNEQF
.	TRBV13	TRBJ2-7	ASSQARTGLNYEQY
.	TRBV5-1	TRBJ1-2	ASTGDRGHGYT
.	TRBV13	TRBJ1-6	ASSMSGTGGSALH
.	TRBV9	TRBJ2-2	ASSGVSSSGGSEELF
.	TRBV30	TRBJ1-4	AWSVDEKLF
.	TRBV7-9	TRBJ1-2	ASSLGTGPYGYT
.	TRBV5-6	TRBJ1-5	ASGQGPNQPQH
few	TRBV6-1	TRBJ2-7	ASSETGWTGGAYEQY